The 13 T cell receptor beta chains below were found in one sample sequenced in a study of cytomegalovirus exposure and HLA in healthy donors. Produced via immunoSEQ multiplex PCR; TCRdb's table is partial and in-frame only. The sample contains some 190,000 clones, 86% of which appear only once. Sequenced: PBMCs. The source is a woman aged 18-29 years in good health and CMV-seronegative.

This clone was found many times. The gene calls are TRBV7-9 and TRBJ2-2; D not certain. V was pared by 2 bases and J by 3 bases, with 10 bases between. Germline values: CDR1 SEHNR, CDR2 FQNEAQ (reference sequence). The CDR3 is 15 residues long. CDR3 residues: CASSLNFGYTGELFF. The CDR3 nucleotides read TGTGCCAGCAGCTTAAACTTCGGGTACACCGGGGAGCTGTTTTTT. Complete variable domain (other parts from reference TRBV7-9 and TRBJ2-2): DTGVSQNPRHKITKRGQNVTFRCDPISEHNRLYWYRQTLGQGPEFLTYFQNEAQLEKSRLLSDRFSAERPKGSFSTLEIQRTEQGDSAMYLCASSLNFGYTGELFFGEGSRLTVL.

The chain links TRBV4-1 to TRBJ1-2; TRBD1 agrees at 11 bases. This CDR3 has 15 residues. CDR1 is MGHRA and CDR2 is YSYEKL in the germline V gene. V lost 3 bases and J lost 6; bases outside the gene matches: 6. CDR3 residues: CASSHPGQGANGYTF. The CDR3 DNA sequence: TGCGCCAGCAGCCACCCTGGACAGGGGGCGAATGGCTACACCTTC.

The rearrangement uses TRBV30 and TRBJ2-1, with D possibly TRBD2 on 5 matching bases. The CDR3 covers 14 residues. The germline V and J ends were trimmed by 3 bases and 7 bases, with 16 bases remaining between them. Germline V gives CDR1 GTSNPN, CDR2 SVGIG (reference sequence). The CDR3: CAWRSAGLVNEQFF. The CDR3 nucleotides read TGTGCCTGGAGGTCCGCGGGTCTAGTGAATGAGCAGTTCTTC.

CDR3 protein: CASKRQDYGYTF. For the CDR3, the DNA is TGTGCCAGTAAGCGCCAAGACTATGGCTACACCTTC. This chain links TRBV19 with TRBJ1-2; no firm D call. CDR1 is LNHDA and CDR2 is SQIVND in the germline V gene (reference sequence). V shed 7 bases and J shed 3 bases, with 9 bases lying between them. The CDR3 spans 12 residues.

V and J are TRBV5-6 and TRBJ2-7, with 8 nucleotides matching TRBD1. V was pared by 5 bases and J by 4 bases, with 11 bases of the junction left unmatched. CDR1 is SGHDT and CDR2 is YYEEEE in the germline V gene. The CDR3 has 15 amino acids. The CDR3: CASSLRGQAGYEQYF. As DNA, the CDR3 is TGTGCCAGCAGTTTGAGGGGACAGGCAGGTTACGAGCAGTACTTC.

The chain employs TRBV6-5 and TRBJ1-2; the match to TRBD1 covers 8 bases. The CDR3 contains 14 residues. Germline V lookup: CDR1 MNHEY, CDR2 SVGAGI. The J segment lost 8 bases and the V segment lost 2 bases, leaving 7 bases of the junction unmatched. The CDR3 reads CASSYAGGGSGYTF. In nucleotides, the CDR3 is TGTGCCAGCAGTTACGCAGGGGGCGGCAGCGGCTACACCTTC.

The V call is TRBV19, the J call TRBJ1-2; D gene ambiguous. The V end was cut by 3 bases, the J end by 2 bases, with 13 bases between. Germline V gene data show CDR1 as LNHDA and CDR2 as SQIVND (reference sequence). CDR3 length: 15 residues. CDR3 residues: CASSMRSPSNYGYTF. The CDR3 DNA is TGTGCCAGTAGTATGCGGTCCCCCTCAAACTATGGCTACACCTTC.

This chain uses TRBV2 with TRBJ2-5, with a tentative D call TRBD2 (5 bases). The CDR3 contains 15 residues. The V end lost 11 bases, the J end lost 1 base, and 20 bases lay between the germline ends. Germline-derived CDR1 and CDR2 are SNHLY and FYNNEI. CDR3 DNA sequence: TGTGCCGGGAAGGTCTTGGGCGGGCCCCAAGAGACCCAGTACTTC. This translates into CAGKVLGGPQETQYF.

This sequence joins TRBV2 and TRBJ1-2; 7 bases agree with TRBD1. The germline V gene encodes CDR1 SNHLY and CDR2 FYNNEI. Trimming cost V 0 bases and J 5 bases; bases outside gene matches: 6. The CDR3 spans 15 residues. The chain's CDR3 is CASSEAEDRRYGYTF. Written as DNA, the CDR3 is TGTGCCAGCAGTGAAGCTGAGGACAGGAGGTATGGCTACACCTTC. Combining the CDR3 with reference TRBV2 and TRBJ1-2 gives the whole variable domain EPEVTQTPSHQVTQMGQEVILRCVPISNHLYFYWYRQILGQKVEFLVSFYNNEISEKSEIFDDQFSVERPDGSNFTLKIRSTKLEDSAMYFCASSEAEDRRYGYTFGSGTRLTVV.

J is TRBJ2-7 and V is TRBV9; D may be TRBD2 (6 bases). CDR3 length: 16 residues. Deletions cut 0 bases from V and 6 bases from J, with 19 bases between. The germline V gene encodes CDR1 SGDLS and CDR2 YYNGEE. CDR3 coding DNA: TGTGCCAGCAGCGTAGCGGGAGCCCCAGCGGTTGCCGAGCAGTACTTC. The encoded protein is CASSVAGAPAVAEQYF.

The V and J genes are TRBV7-9 and TRBJ2-7; 7 bases line up with TRBD2. Germline V gene sequence: CDR1 SEHNR, CDR2 FQNEAQ (reference sequence). V dropped 4 bases and J dropped 9; count of bases not matched to a gene: 12. The CDR3 runs to 14 residues. As DNA, the CDR3 is TGTGCCAGCAGCTATAGCGGGCTCGGGGAGGTGCAGTACTTC. Its protein product is CASSYSGLGEVQYF.

V and J are TRBV2 and TRBJ2-7, with D unresolved. Per the germline V gene, CDR1 is SNHLY and CDR2 is FYNNEI. Deletions cut 4 bases from V and 0 bases from J, with 4 bases between. CDR3 length equals 12 residues. CDR3 loop: CASSVSSYEQYF. CDR3 DNA sequence: TGTGCCAGCAGTGTGAGCTCCTACGAGCAGTACTTC.

The chain carries TRBV5-6 and TRBJ1-2; TRBD1 aligns across 9 bases. Germline-derived CDR1 and CDR2 are SGHDT and YYEEEE. After removal of 2 bases from V and 6 bases from J, the junction contained 11 bases not matched to a gene. This CDR3 contains 16 residues. CDR3 nucleotides: TGTGCCAGCAGCTTTTTGACAGGGGGGAACTTCGATGGCTACACCTTC. Translated: CASSFLTGGNFDGYTF.